Reported below is one T cell receptor beta chain. This specimen comes from a study of blood T cell repertoires in COVID-19. Study-level information: The United States, Italy and Spain supplied acute and convalescent COVID-19 samples. T cells, B-cell-depleted T cells, or PBMCs supplied cDNA or gDNA.

Authors' analysis steps: Nucleated cell number was recorded as an estimate derived from reference gene primer amplification. Produced via immunoSEQ multiplex PCR; TCRdb's table is partial and in-frame only. Clonal size and the V and J genes are those of that table, whereas D and trimming came from the DNA. This sample carries about 74,000 clones, less than 95% of them seen once, and the ten largest clones take roughly 1%. The CDR3 totals 14 residues. The germline V gene has CDR1 GTSNPN and CDR2 SVGIG (reference sequence). The V and J ends lost 4 bases and 4 bases, in that order; junction bases with no gene match: 8.

The source material was peripheral blood. V usage is TRBV30 and J usage is TRBJ1-1, with TRBD1 identical over 8 bases. The source of this sequence is a woman in her fifties or sixties in a cohort sampled during active COVID-19. In DNA, the CDR3 is TGTGCCTGGACTGACGGACAGGGCGGCACTGAAGCTTTCTTT. The encoded protein is CAWTDGQGGTEAFF.